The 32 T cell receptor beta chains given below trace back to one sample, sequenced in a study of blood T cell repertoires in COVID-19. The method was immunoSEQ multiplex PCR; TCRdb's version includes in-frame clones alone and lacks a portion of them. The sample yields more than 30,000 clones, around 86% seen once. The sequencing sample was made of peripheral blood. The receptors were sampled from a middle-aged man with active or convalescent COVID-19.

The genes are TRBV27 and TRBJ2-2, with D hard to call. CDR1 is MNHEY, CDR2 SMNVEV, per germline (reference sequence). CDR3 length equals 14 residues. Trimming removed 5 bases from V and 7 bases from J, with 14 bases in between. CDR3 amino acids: CASSTSGVVGELFF. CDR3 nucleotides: TGTGCCAGCAGTACGTCCGGAGTTGTCGGGGAGCTGTTTTTT.

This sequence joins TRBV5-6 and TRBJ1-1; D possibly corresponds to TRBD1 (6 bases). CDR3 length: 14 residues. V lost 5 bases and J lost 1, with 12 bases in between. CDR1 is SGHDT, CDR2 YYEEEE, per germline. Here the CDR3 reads CASRVTGTNTEAFF. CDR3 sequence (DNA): TGTGCCAGCAGGGTAACAGGGACGAACACTGAAGCTTTCTTT. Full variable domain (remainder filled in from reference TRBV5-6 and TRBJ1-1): DAGVTQSPTHLIKTRGQQVTLRCSPKSGHDTVSWYQQALGQGPQFIFQYYEEEERQRGNFPDRFSGHQFPNYSSELNVNALLLGDSALYLCASRVTGTNTEAFFGQGTRLTVV.

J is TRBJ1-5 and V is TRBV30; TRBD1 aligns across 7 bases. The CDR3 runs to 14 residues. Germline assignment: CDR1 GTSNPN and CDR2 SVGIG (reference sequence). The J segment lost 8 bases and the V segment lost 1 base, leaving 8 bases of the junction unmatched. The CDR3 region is CAWSGLRGPEPQHF. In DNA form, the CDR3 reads TGTGCCTGGAGTGGTCTAAGGGGGCCGGAGCCCCAGCATTTT.

This CDR3 is CASTTVGEELFF. Here the CDR3 DNA reads TGTGCCAGCACCACGGTAGGGGAGGAGCTGTTTTTT. The chain carries TRBV28 and TRBJ2-2, with a possible D match to TRBD1 (5 bases). The CDR3 extends over 12 amino acids. CDR1 and CDR2 from the germline V gene are MDHEN and SYDVKM. V lost 7 bases and J 10 bases, leaving 13 bases between the germline ends.

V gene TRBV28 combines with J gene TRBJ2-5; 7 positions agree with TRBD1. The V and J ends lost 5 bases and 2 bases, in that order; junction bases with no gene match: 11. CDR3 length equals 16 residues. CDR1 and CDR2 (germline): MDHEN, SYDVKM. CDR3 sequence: CASSPLDRAKQETQYF. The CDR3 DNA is TGTGCCAGCAGTCCACTTGACAGGGCCAAACAAGAGACCCAGTACTTC. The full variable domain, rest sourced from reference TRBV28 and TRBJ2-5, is DVKVTQSSRYLVKRTGEKVFLECVQDMDHENMFWYRQDPGLGLRLIYFSYDVKMKEKGDIPEGYSVSREKKERFSLILESASTNQTSMYLCASSPLDRAKQETQYFGPGTRLLVL.

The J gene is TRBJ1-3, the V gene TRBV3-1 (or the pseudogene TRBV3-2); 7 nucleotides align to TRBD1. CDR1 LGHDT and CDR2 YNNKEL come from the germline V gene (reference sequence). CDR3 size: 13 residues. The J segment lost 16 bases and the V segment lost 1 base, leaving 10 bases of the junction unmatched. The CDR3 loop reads CASSQVNGDSPYF. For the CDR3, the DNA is TGTGCCAGCAGCCAAGTCAACGGGGACAGTCCCTATTTT.

The CDR3 DNA reads TGTGCCAGCAGCGAGGACAGCAACTCTGGAAACACCATATATTTT. As protein: CASSEDSNSGNTIYF. This sequence joins TRBV28 and TRBJ1-3, with D perhaps TRBD1 (6 bases). Germline-derived CDR1 and CDR2 are MDHEN and SYDVKM. The CDR3 spans 15 residues. Between the trimmed V and J ends, which lost 6 bases and 0 bases, there was a span of 12 bases.

The CDR3 sequence is CAWSHRTGQGSTEAFF. The CDR3, as DNA: TGTGCCTGGTCCCACCGGACAGGGCAGGGTAGCACTGAAGCTTTCTTT. The chain uses TRBV30 and TRBJ1-1; 8 bases map to TRBD1. The CDR3 loop spans 16 amino acids. V dropped 5 bases and J dropped 4; count of bases not matched to a gene: 15. Germline V gene lookup returns CDR1 GTSNPN and CDR2 SVGIG (reference sequence).

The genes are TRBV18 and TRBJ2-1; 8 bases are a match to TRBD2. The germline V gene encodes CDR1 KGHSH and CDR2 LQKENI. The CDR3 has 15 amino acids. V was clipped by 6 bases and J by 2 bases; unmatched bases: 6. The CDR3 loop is CASSPGTRTYNEQFF. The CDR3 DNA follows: TGTGCCAGCTCTCCCGGGACTAGGACCTACAATGAGCAGTTCTTC.

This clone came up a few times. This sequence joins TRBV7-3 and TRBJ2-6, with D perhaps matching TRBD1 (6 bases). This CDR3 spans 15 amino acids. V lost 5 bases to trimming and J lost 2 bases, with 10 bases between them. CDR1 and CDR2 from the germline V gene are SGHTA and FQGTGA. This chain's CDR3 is CASSRQGTGANVLTF. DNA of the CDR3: TGTGCCAGCAGCCGTCAGGGGACTGGGGCCAACGTCCTGACTTTC. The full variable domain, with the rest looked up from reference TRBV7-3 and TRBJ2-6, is GAGVSQTPSNKVTEKGKYVELRCDPISGHTALYWYRQSLGQGPEFLIYFQGTGAADDSGLPNDRFFAVRPEGSVSTLKIQRTERGDSAVYLCASSRQGTGANVLTFGAGSRLTVL.

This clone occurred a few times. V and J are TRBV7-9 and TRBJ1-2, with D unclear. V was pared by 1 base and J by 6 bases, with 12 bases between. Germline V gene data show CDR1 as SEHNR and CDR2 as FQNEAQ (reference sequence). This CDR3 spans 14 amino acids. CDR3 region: CASSLDWAGDGYTF. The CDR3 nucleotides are TGTGCCAGCAGCTTAGACTGGGCCGGGGATGGCTACACCTTC.

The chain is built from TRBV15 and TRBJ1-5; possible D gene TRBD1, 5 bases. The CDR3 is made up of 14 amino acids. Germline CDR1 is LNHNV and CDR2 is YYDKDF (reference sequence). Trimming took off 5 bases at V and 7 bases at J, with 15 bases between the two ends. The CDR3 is CATSGGGPHQPQHF. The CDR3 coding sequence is TGTGCCACCAGCGGGGGGGGACCCCACCAGCCCCAGCATTTT.

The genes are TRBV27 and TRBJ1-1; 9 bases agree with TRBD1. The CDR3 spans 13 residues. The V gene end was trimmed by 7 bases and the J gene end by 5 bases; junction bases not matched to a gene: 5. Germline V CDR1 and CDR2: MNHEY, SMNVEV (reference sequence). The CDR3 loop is CASTRTGDTEAFF. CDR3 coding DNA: TGTGCCAGCACCAGGACAGGGGATACTGAAGCTTTCTTT.

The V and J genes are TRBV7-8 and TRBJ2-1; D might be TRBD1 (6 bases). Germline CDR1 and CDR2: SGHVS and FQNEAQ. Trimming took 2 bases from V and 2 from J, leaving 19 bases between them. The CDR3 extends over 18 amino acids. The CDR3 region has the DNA TGTGCCAGCAGCTTACGCGCGCGGTCCAGGGGACCCTACAATGAGCAGTTCTTC. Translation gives CASSLRARSRGPYNEQFF.

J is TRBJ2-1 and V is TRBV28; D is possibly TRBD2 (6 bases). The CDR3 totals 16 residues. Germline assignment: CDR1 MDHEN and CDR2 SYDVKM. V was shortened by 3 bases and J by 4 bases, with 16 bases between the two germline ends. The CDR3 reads CASSFRPTGEYNEQFF. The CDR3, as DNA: TGTGCCAGCAGTTTCCGTCCGACGGGAGAGTACAATGAGCAGTTCTTC.

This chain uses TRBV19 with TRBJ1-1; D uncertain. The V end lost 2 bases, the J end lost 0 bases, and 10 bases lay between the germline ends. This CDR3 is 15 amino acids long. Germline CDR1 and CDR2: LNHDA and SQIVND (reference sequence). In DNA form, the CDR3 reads TGTGCCAGTAGTATACTCCTATTCATGAACACTGAAGCTTTCTTT. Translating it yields CASSILLFMNTEAFF.

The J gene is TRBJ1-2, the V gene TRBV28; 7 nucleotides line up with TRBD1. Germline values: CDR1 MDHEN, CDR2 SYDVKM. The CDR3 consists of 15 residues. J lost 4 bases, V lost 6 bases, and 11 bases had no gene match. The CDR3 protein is CASRSGTVDLYGYTF. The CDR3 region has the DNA TGTGCCAGCAGGTCCGGGACAGTCGATCTCTATGGCTACACCTTC.

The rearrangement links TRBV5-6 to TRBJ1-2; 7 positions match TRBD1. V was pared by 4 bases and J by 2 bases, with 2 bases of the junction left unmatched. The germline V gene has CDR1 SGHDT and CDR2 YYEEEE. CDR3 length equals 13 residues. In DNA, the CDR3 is TGTGCCAGCAGCGCACAGGGGAACTATGGCTACACCTTC. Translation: CASSAQGNYGYTF.

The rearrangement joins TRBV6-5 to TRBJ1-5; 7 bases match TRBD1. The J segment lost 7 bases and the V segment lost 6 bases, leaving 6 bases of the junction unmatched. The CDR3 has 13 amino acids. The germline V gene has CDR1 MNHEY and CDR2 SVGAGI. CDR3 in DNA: TGTGCCAGCAGAATGGACAGGTTCCAGCCCCAGCATTTT. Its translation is CASRMDRFQPQHF.

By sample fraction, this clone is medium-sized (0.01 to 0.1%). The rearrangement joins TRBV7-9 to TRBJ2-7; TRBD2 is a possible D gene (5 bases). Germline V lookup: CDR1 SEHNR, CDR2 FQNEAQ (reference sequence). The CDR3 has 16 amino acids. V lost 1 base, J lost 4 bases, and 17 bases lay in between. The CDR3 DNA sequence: TGTGCCAGCAGCTTAGAGTTCGGGAAGAAACCATACGAGCAGTACTTC. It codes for CASSLEFGKKPYEQYF. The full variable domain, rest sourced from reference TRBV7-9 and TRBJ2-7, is DTGVSQNPRHKITKRGQNVTFRCDPISEHNRLYWYRQTLGQGPEFLTYFQNEAQLEKSRLLSDRFSAERPKGSFSTLEIQRTEQGDSAMYLCASSLEFGKKPYEQYFGPGTRLTVT.

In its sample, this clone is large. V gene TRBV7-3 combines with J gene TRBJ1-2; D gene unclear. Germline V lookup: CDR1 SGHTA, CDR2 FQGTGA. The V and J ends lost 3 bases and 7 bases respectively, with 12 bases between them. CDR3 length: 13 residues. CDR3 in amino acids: CASSFGGLFGYTF. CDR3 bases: TGTGCCAGCAGCTTTGGAGGCCTATTTGGCTACACCTTC.

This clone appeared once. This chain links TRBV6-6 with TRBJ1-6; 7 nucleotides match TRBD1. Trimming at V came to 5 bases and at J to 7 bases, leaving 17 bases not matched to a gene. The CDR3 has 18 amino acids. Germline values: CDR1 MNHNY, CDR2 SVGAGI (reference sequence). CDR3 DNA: TGTGCCAGCAGTCTCCGCCCCGGGACAGCTGCCCCCAATTCACCCCTCCACTTT. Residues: CASSLRPGTAAPNSPLHF.

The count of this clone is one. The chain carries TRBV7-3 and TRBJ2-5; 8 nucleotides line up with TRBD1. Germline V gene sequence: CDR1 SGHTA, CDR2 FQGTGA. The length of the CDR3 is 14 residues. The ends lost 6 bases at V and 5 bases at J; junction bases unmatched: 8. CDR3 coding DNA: TGTGCCAGCAGTCGGACAGGGAAGGACGAGACCCAGTACTTC. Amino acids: CASSRTGKDETQYF. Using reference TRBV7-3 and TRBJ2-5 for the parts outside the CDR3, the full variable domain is GAGVSQTPSNKVTEKGKYVELRCDPISGHTALYWYRQSLGQGPEFLIYFQGTGAADDSGLPNDRFFAVRPEGSVSTLKIQRTERGDSAVYLCASSRTGKDETQYFGPGTRLLVL.

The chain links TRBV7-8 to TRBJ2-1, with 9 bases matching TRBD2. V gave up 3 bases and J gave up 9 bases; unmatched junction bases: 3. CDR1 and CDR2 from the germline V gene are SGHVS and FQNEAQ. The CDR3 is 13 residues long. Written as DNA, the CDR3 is TGTGCCAGCAGCTTTGCGCGGGAGGGTGAGCAGTTCTTC. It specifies CASSFAREGEQFF.

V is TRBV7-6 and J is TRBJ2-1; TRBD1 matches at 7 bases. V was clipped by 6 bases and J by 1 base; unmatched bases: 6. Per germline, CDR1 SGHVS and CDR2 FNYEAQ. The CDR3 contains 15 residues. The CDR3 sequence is CASSPWTGSYNEQFF. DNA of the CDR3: TGTGCCAGCAGTCCTTGGACAGGTTCCTACAATGAGCAGTTCTTC.

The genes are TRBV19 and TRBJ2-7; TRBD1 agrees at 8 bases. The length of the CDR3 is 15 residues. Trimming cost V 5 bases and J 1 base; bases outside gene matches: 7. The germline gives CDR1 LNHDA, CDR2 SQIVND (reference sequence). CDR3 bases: TGTGCCAGTAGTGACCTTTGGGACAGGTCCTACGAGCAGTACTTC. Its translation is CASSDLWDRSYEQYF.

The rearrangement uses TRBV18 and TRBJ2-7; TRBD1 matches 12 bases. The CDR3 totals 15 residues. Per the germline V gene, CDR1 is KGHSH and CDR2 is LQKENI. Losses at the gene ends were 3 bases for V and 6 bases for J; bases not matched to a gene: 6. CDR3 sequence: CASSPEGTGGSEQYF. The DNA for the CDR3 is TGTGCCAGCTCACCGGAAGGGACAGGGGGCTCCGAGCAGTACTTC.

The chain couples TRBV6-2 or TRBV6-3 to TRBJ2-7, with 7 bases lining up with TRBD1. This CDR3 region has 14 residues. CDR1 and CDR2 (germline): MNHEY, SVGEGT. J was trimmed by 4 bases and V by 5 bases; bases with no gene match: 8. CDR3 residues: CASSEGQLVYEQYV. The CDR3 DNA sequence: TGTGCCAGCAGTGAGGGACAGTTGGTATACGAGCAGTACGTC.

The CDR3 nucleotides read TGTGCCTGGAGACGAAGGGGACTCCTACGCACAGATACGCAGTATTTT. As protein: CAWRRRGLLRTDTQYF. The V gene is TRBV30, the J gene TRBJ2-3, with D perhaps matching TRBD2 (6 bases). The CDR3 extends over 16 amino acids. Germline CDR1 and CDR2: GTSNPN and SVGIG (reference sequence). V was shortened by 3 bases and J by 1 base, with 17 bases between the two germline ends.

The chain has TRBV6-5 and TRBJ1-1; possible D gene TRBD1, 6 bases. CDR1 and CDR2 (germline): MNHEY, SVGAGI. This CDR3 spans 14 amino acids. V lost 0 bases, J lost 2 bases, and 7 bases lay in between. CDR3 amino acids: CASSYSDRNTEAFF. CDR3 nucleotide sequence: TGTGCCAGCAGTTACTCGGACAGAAACACTGAAGCTTTCTTT.

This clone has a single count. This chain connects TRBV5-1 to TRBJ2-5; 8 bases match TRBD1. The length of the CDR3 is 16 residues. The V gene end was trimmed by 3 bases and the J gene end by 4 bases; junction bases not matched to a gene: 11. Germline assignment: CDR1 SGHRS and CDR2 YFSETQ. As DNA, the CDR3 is TGCGCCAGCAGCTCGAGCCCAGGACAGGGTACAGAGACCCAGTACTTC. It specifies CASSSSPGQGTETQYF.

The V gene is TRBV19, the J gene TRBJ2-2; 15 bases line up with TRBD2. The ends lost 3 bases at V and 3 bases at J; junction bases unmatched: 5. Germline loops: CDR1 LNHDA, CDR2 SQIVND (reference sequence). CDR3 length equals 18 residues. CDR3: CASSIGLAGGPDTGELFF. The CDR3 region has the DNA TGTGCCAGTAGTATTGGACTAGCGGGAGGGCCCGACACCGGGGAGCTGTTTTTT. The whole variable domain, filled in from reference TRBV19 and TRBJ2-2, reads DGGITQSPKYLFRKEGQNVTLSCEQNLNHDAMYWYRQDPGQGLRLIYYSQIVNDFQKGDIAEGYSVSREKKESFPLTVTSAQKNPTAFYLCASSIGLAGGPDTGELFFGEGSRLTVL.